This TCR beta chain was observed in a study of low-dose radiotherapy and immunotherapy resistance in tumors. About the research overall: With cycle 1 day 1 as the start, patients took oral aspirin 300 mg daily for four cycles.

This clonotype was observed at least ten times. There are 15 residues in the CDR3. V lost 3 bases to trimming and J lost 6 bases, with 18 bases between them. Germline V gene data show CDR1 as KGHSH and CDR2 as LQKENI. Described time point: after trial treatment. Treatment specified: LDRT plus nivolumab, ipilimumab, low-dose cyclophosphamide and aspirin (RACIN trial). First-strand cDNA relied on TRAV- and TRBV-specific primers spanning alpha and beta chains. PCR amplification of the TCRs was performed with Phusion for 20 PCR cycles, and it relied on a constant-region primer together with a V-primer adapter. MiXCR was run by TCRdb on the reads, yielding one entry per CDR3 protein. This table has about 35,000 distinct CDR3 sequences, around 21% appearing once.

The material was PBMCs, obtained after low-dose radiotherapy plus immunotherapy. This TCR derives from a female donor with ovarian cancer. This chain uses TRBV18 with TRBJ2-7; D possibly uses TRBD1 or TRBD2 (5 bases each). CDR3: CASSPLPGPAGEQYF. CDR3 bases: TGTGCCAGCTCACCTCTTCCGGGGCCAGCTGGCGAGCAGTACTTC.